This T cell receptor (beta chain) originates from a study of blood T cells in healthy people across ages. Germline CDR1 and CDR2: DFQATT and SNEGSKA (reference sequence). CDR3 length equals 12 residues. V was pared by 6 bases and J by 4 bases, with 13 bases between. There are many counts of this clonotype. Together with a sample-barcoded 5' primer, a J-beta primer mix was included in a second PCR lasting roughly 6 to 12 cycles. TCRdb reanalysed the 5' RACE reads using MiXCR and keeps one entry per CDR3 protein. The profile shows about 650,000 distinct CDR3 sequences, around 32% of them singletons. The chain carries TRBV20-1 and TRBJ2-7; perhaps TRBD2 as D (5 bases). Input material: blood. The source is a woman aged 80 or over in good health. CDR3 sequence reads: CSAHEGTYEQYF. Written as DNA, the CDR3 is TGCAGTGCCCATGAGGGTACTTACGAGCAGTACTTC.